These 29 T cell receptor beta chains came from one sample sequenced in a study of shared clonotypes between healthy human individuals. Sequencing used immunoSEQ multiplex PCR; TCRdb keeps in-frame clones, though not all of them. The table shows 2 million to 3 million clones, with roughly 93% occurring only once. The sample comprised naive CD4+ T cells from PBMCs. Subset of the sample: CD45RA+ positively selected. These receptors came from a young man in good health. Some clones in this sample may be carry-over from other donors' samples.

The J gene is TRBJ2-1, the V gene TRBV6-5; 13 nucleotides line up with TRBD2. The V gene end was trimmed by 5 bases and the J gene end by 9 bases; junction bases not matched to a gene: 4. The germline V gene has CDR1 MNHEY and CDR2 SVGAGI. The CDR3 runs to 14 residues. The CDR3 DNA is TGTGCCAGCAGTCGGAGGACTAGCGGGGGTGAGCAGTTCTTC. Protein product: CASSRRTSGGEQFF.

V and J are TRBV4-1 and TRBJ2-7; TRBD2 is a possible D gene (6 bases). Germline V lookup: CDR1 MGHRA, CDR2 YSYEKL. The CDR3 covers 14 residues. V was trimmed by 1 base and J by 3 bases, leaving 10 bases between them. The CDR3 bases are TGCGCCAGCAGCCAAGCCGGGACTCGCTACGAGCAGTACTTC. As protein: CASSQAGTRYEQYF.

A word on this clone: Other DNA sequences in the sample encode the same CDR3. The V and J genes are TRBV5-1 and TRBJ1-1; D may be TRBD1 (5 bases). CDR3 length: 14 amino acids. V dropped 0 bases and J dropped 4 bases, with 10 bases sitting between them. Germline V CDR1 and CDR2: SGHRS, YFSETQ. DNA of the CDR3: TGCGCCAGCAGCTTGGCTCCCGGGGGCACTGAAGCTTTCTTT. Translating it yields CASSLAPGGTEAFF.

V is TRBV4-3 and J is TRBJ1-2; D gene uncertain. The CDR3 extends over 11 amino acids. V lost 2 bases and J lost 8, with 6 bases in between. Germline-derived CDR1 and CDR2 are LGHNA and YSLEER. The CDR3 bases are TGCGCCAGCAGCCAACACGGGGGCTACACCTTC. It is translated as CASSQHGGYTF.

V and J are TRBV23-1 and TRBJ1-1, with D maybe TRBD1 (5 bases). TRBV23-1 falls under the ORF class, with uncertain function. The V end lost 0 bases, the J end lost 1 base, and 9 bases lay between the germline ends. The length of the CDR3 is 15 residues. CDR3 protein: CASSQSAGQNTEAFF. In nucleotides, the CDR3 is TGCGCCAGCAGTCAATCAGCCGGACAGAACACTGAAGCTTTCTTT.

This clone showed up just a few times. This sample also contains other DNA sequences that code for the same CDR3. The chain links TRBV30 to TRBJ1-2, with D unresolved. V was cut by 0 bases and J by 6 bases, with 11 bases left in between. CDR3 length equals 13 residues. CDR1 and CDR2 (germline): GTSNPN, SVGIG (reference sequence). The CDR3 is CAWSVLGVDGYTF. The DNA for the CDR3 is TGTGCCTGGAGTGTACTTGGGGTAGATGGCTACACCTTC. Together with reference TRBV30 and TRBJ1-2, the CDR3 gives the full variable domain: SQTIHQWPATLVQPVGSPLSLECTVEGTSNPNLYWYRQAAGRGLQLLFYSVGIGQISSEVPQNLSASRPQDRQFILSSKKLLLSDSGFYLCAWSVLGVDGYTFGSGTRLTVV.

The chain carries TRBV5-1 and TRBJ2-3; D is perhaps TRBD1 (6 bases). CDR3 length equals 14 residues. Germline V gives CDR1 SGHRS, CDR2 YFSETQ. Trimming removed 4 bases at V and 2 bases at J, with 11 bases between. The CDR3 bases are TGCGCCAGCAGCGTCGGACAGATCACAGATACGCAGTATTTT. Residues: CASSVGQITDTQYF.

The V call is TRBV5-1, the J call TRBJ2-5; the D gene is possibly TRBD2 (6 bases). The DNA end lines up better with TRBJ2-7; the J call may be wrong. The CDR3 sequence is 12 residues long. The germline CDR1 and CDR2 sequences are SGHRS and YFSETQ. CDR3 DNA sequence: TGCGCCAGCAGCTCGGGGGCCTACGAGCAGTACTTC. It encodes CASSSGAYEQYF.

This clone was seen a single time. The chain is built from TRBV5-1 and TRBJ2-3; 8 bases agree with TRBD2. CDR3 size: 17 residues. The V segment lost 4 bases and the J segment 0 bases; nucleotides outside the gene matches: 10. Germline V CDR1 and CDR2: SGHRS, YFSETQ. CDR3 amino acids: CASSPTSGFTSTDTQYF. CDR3 in DNA: TGCGCCAGCAGCCCAACTAGCGGTTTTACTAGCACAGATACGCAGTATTTT.

This chain uses TRBV7-8 with TRBJ1-2; D not resolved. The CDR3 covers 16 residues. Trimming cost V 7 bases and J 7 bases, with 25 bases left between them. Germline V gene data show CDR1 as SGHVS and CDR2 as FQNEAQ. CDR3 sequence (DNA): TGTGCCAGCAACTTCGGATATGACGTAGTTCTTAGTGGCTACACCTTC. Translated, it gives CASNFGYDVVLSGYTF.

The CDR3 region has the DNA TGTGCCAGTAGTATCCAACAGGGCCCCTCCTACGAGCAGTACTTC. Translated: CASSIQQGPSYEQYF. This chain links TRBV19 with TRBJ2-7; D possibly corresponds to TRBD1 (6 bases). Germline V CDR1 and CDR2: LNHDA, SQIVND (reference sequence). This CDR3 region has 15 residues. V was trimmed by 3 bases and J by 0 bases, leaving 12 bases between them.

The chain uses TRBV5-1 and TRBJ2-5; 11 bases match TRBD2. V trimming: 4 bases; J trimming: 0 bases; junction bases outside the gene matches: 5. Germline CDR1 reads SGHRS; CDR2 reads YFSETQ. The CDR3 has 16 residues. The CDR3: CASSPIAGGNQETQYF. As DNA, the CDR3 is TGCGCCAGCAGCCCAATAGCGGGAGGGAACCAAGAGACCCAGTACTTC.

A single count supports this clone. The V call is TRBV7-2, the J call TRBJ2-7, with D perhaps matching TRBD2 (6 bases). CDR1 and CDR2 from the germline V gene are SGHTA and FQGNSA. The CDR3 contains 15 residues. V dropped 3 bases and J dropped 5 bases, with 17 bases sitting between them. Here the CDR3 reads CASSFRAGNSHEQYF. The CDR3 coding sequence is TGTGCCAGCAGCTTCAGGGCGGGAAATTCCCACGAGCAGTACTTC.

In this sample, this clone turned up a few times. This chain connects TRBV19 to TRBJ1-4; D is unclear. V lost 3 bases and J 5 bases, leaving 7 bases between the germline ends. Germline values: CDR1 LNHDA, CDR2 SQIVND (reference sequence). This CDR3 comprises 13 residues. The CDR3 DNA reads TGTGCCAGTAGTATGGCGCAGAATGAAAAACTGTTTTTT. It is translated as CASSMAQNEKLFF.

This chain uses TRBV2 with TRBJ2-5; D is ambiguous. Trimming shortened V by 3 bases and J by 5 bases, and 13 bases separated the two germline ends. The CDR3 is made up of 14 amino acids. The germline CDR1 and CDR2 sequences are SNHLY and FYNNEI. CDR3 sequence: CASSEIKGWETQYF. In DNA, the CDR3 is TGTGCCAGCAGTGAGATCAAGGGTTGGGAGACCCAGTACTTC.

The gene calls are TRBV5-1 and TRBJ2-7; 8 bases match TRBD1. Looked up from germline, CDR1 is SGHRS and CDR2 is YFSETQ. J gave up 0 bases and V 3 bases, and 11 bases lay outside the gene matches. This CDR3 is built from 17 residues. CDR3 amino acids: CASSSIATGQVSYEQYF. In DNA, the CDR3 is TGCGCCAGCAGCTCAATTGCCACGGGACAGGTCTCCTACGAGCAGTACTTC.

The gene calls are TRBV25-1 and TRBJ1-4; possible D gene TRBD1, 6 bases. This CDR3 is built from 14 residues. CDR1 is MGHDK and CDR2 is SYGVNS in the germline V gene. V lost 1 base and J lost 6, with 9 bases in between. CDR3 sequence: CASSESGADEKLFF. CDR3 DNA sequence: TGTGCCAGCAGTGAATCGGGGGCGGATGAAAAACTGTTTTTT.

This clone occurred once. This sequence joins TRBV29-1 and TRBJ2-5, with D tentatively TRBD2 (6 bases). Matching the DNA end better, TRBJ2-7 makes the J call doubtful. CDR3 length: 11 amino acids. Per the germline V gene, CDR1 is SQVTM and CDR2 is ANQGSEA. The CDR3 here is CSVDGGGEQYF. CDR3 in DNA: TGCAGCGTTGATGGGGGAGGCGAGCAGTACTTC.

The CDR3 loop reads CASSPVLAGTFANTGELFF. The DNA of the CDR3 is TGTGCCAGCAGCCCCGTTCTAGCGGGGACGTTCGCGAACACCGGGGAGCTGTTTTTT. This chain links TRBV9 with TRBJ2-2, with 9 nucleotides matching TRBD2. V shed 4 bases and J 0 bases; nucleotides not matched to a gene: 13. The CDR3 has 19 residues. CDR1 SGDLS and CDR2 YYNGEE come from the germline V gene.

J is TRBJ2-2 and V is TRBV7-3; no clear D. Trimming shortened V by 4 bases and J by 2 bases, and 14 bases separated the two germline ends. The germline V gene encodes CDR1 SGHTA and CDR2 FQGTGA. CDR3 size: 16 residues. Here the CDR3 reads CASSSRPSQNTGELFF. CDR3 DNA: TGTGCCAGCAGCTCACGACCTTCCCAAAACACCGGGGAGCTGTTTTTT.

This chain uses TRBV5-1 with TRBJ1-4; unclear D gene. CDR1 and CDR2 from the germline V gene are SGHRS and YFSETQ. Trimming cost V 0 bases and J 3 bases, with 21 bases left between them. This CDR3 has 19 amino acids. CDR3 region: CASSLVLRGSLRSNEKLFF. CDR3 sequence (DNA): TGCGCCAGCAGCTTGGTCCTTCGAGGGTCTTTGCGGTCTAATGAAAAACTGTTTTTT. Full variable domain (rest looked up from reference TRBV5-1 and TRBJ1-4): KAGVTQTPRYLIKTRGQQVTLSCSPISGHRSVSWYQQTPGQGLQFLFEYFSETQRNKGNFPGRFSGRQFSNSRSEMNVSTLELGDSALYLCASSLVLRGSLRSNEKLFFGSGTQLSVL.

The table lists this clone with a few counts. The chain has TRBV4-1 and TRBJ2-2; D not resolved. Germline V CDR1 and CDR2: MGHRA, YSYEKL. This CDR3 is built from 12 residues. Trimming removed 3 bases from V and 7 bases from J, with 6 bases in between. Written as DNA, the CDR3 is TGCGCCAGCAGCCAGGTGAACGGGGAGCTGTTTTTT. Translating gives CASSQVNGELFF.

As concerns this clone: Other DNA sequences in the sample encode the same CDR3. The CDR3 DNA reads as TGTGCCAGCAGTTACTCGTTGGGCTCTGGGGCCAACGTCCTGACTTTC. It encodes CASSYSLGSGANVLTF. V gene TRBV6-5 combines with J gene TRBJ2-6; no reliable D call. The CDR3 has 16 amino acids. V gave up 0 bases and J gave up 0 bases, with 6 bases separating them. Per the germline V gene, CDR1 is MNHEY and CDR2 is SVGAGI.

Regarding this clone: The identical CDR3 is also encoded by other nucleotide sequences in the sample. This rearrangement joins TRBV7-9 to TRBJ1-5, with no clear D. CDR3 length: 13 amino acids. The V and J ends lost 2 bases and 2 bases respectively, with 4 bases between them. Germline V gives CDR1 SEHNR, CDR2 FQNEAQ (reference sequence). The CDR3 spells CASSLSGNQPQHF. CDR3 nucleotide sequence: TGTGCCAGCAGCTTAAGTGGCAATCAGCCCCAGCATTTT.

This sequence joins TRBV18 and TRBJ2-7; no clear D. Trimming removed 1 base at V and 7 bases at J, with 8 bases between. Germline V gene data show CDR1 as KGHSH and CDR2 as LQKENI. The CDR3 consists of 12 residues. CDR3 sequence: CASSPRLKEQYF. CDR3 DNA sequence: TGTGCCAGCTCACCACGCCTTAAGGAGCAGTACTTC.

The chain has TRBV5-6 and TRBJ2-7, with D perhaps matching TRBD1 (6 bases). This CDR3 spans 18 amino acids. With 7 bases removed from V and 7 bases from J, the gap between germline ends came to 33 bases. The germline V gene encodes CDR1 SGHDT and CDR2 YYEEEE. CDR3 nucleotide sequence: TGTGCCAGCCACGAACAGGGAACTTCAGGGAGTTTATCAGGGGAGCAGTACTTC. This codes for CASHEQGTSGSLSGEQYF.

The chain is built from TRBV6-1 and TRBJ1-1; 10 nucleotides match TRBD1. With 6 bases clipped from V and 7 bases from J, the junction kept 5 bases outside the gene matches. Germline V gene lookup returns CDR1 MNHNS and CDR2 SASEGT. CDR3 length: 13 amino acids. The CDR3 protein is CASSGTGAFEAFF. CDR3 DNA: TGTGCCAGCAGCGGGACAGGGGCGTTTGAAGCTTTCTTT.

Here the CDR3 DNA reads TGTGCCAGCAGTTCCCCGCGGGGGCGAAAGGGTGAAGCTTTCTTT. This sequence encodes CASSSPRGRKGEAFF. V gene TRBV28 combines with J gene TRBJ1-1; maybe TRBD1 (6 bases). Germline CDR1 is MDHEN and CDR2 is SYDVKM. The CDR3 is made up of 15 amino acids. The V end was cut by 4 bases, the J end by 7 bases, with 19 bases between.

V gene TRBV19 combines with J gene TRBJ1-1; D is unclear. This CDR3 contains 16 residues. Germline V CDR1 and CDR2: LNHDA, SQIVND (reference sequence). Trimming left V 7 bases short and J 3 bases short, with 21 bases between. The CDR3 DNA follows: TGTGCCAGTATGATGAGCCGCCGGAGGTCTTACACTGAAGCTTTCTTT. This encodes CASMMSRRRSYTEAFF.